This record concerns one TCR beta chain sequence. This sample was taken from a study of technical replicates of blood from a few donors. The data were produced by immunoSEQ multiplex PCR, yet TCRdb's version contains in-frame clones alone and is incomplete. The sample records about 85,000 clones, about 95% being singletons. The CDR3 has 15 residues. The germline gives CDR1 MNHEY, CDR2 SMNVEV (reference sequence). V was clipped by 5 bases and J by 2 bases; unmatched bases: 9. Sequences were obtained from T cells isolated from PBMCs. This TCR was sampled from a human donor in good health. The rearrangement uses TRBV27 and TRBJ2-7; 7 bases agree with TRBD2. Written as DNA, the CDR3 is TGTGCCAGCAGTCCCCATGGGCGGGGGACCTACGAGCAGTACTTC. Translation gives CASSPHGRGTYEQYF.